This T cell receptor beta chain was identified in a study of shared clonotypes between healthy human individuals. Study results and limitations: All-four-donor shared clonotypes had higher generation probabilities than non-shared clonotypes did. Naive subsets usually exceeded memory subsets in estimated richness.

The CDR3 totals 15 residues. The germline CDR1 and CDR2 sequences are KGHSH and LQKENI. V was pared by 6 bases and J by 4 bases, with 19 bases between. Details on this clone: What it binds is not known.

CD45RA-negative memory and CD45RA+ naive subsets were split from the CD4+ cells. An even split of each subset's genomic DNA across several immunoSEQ plates was performed. TCRdb's copy holds only in-frame clones and misses some; the assay was immunoSEQ multiplex PCR. This sample has some 1,100,000 clones, with about 84% found just once. Sequencing was done on a sample of memory CD4+ T cells from PBMCs. As for subset: CD45RA-negative fraction. The V call is TRBV18, the J call TRBJ2-7; D tentatively reads TRBD1 or TRBD2 (5 bases each). This clonotype originated in a man aged 18 to 29 in good health. Some clones in this sample may be carry-over from other donors' samples. CDR3: CASSPGPAQLYEQYF. CDR3 DNA: TGTGCCAGCTCGCCGGGACCCGCCCAGCTGTACGAGCAGTACTTC. The full variable domain, its missing parts supplied by reference TRBV18 and TRBJ2-7, is NAGVMQNPRHLVRRRGQEARLRCSPMKGHSHVYWYRQLPEEGLKFMVYLQKENIIDESGMPKERFSAEFPKEGPSILRIQQVVRGDSAAYFCASSPGPAQLYEQYFGPGTRLTVT.